The 16 T cell receptor beta chains below come from one sample, sequenced in a study of T-cell reconstitution after alpha-beta-depleted transplantation in children. The TCRbeta library incorporated unique molecular identifiers. A single record per CDR3 protein comes from TCRdb applying MiXCR to the PCR reads. The sample has fewer than 550,000 distinct CDR3 sequences, 11% seen once; the top ten hold less than 15%. Sequencing was performed on PBMCs, mostly from graft donor cells, taken 180 days after TCRalphabeta/CD19-depleted stem cell transplant. The receptors were sampled from a female patient aged 2 to 10 who had a stem cell transplant for aplastic anemia, so the T cells may come from the graft donor.

Turning to this clonotype: An end of the junction differs from the germline gene, which may be a read error. This chain uses TRBV12-3 or TRBV12-4 with TRBJ2-7; the match to TRBD1 covers 8 bases. The CDR3 extends over 18 amino acids. This CDR3 reads CTSSLIRYGTGASYEQYF. The CDR3 bases are TGTACCAGCAGTTTAATAAGGTACGGGACAGGCGCATCCTACGAGCAGTACTTC.

This CDR3 reads CASGRDARGNTEAFF. CDR3 bases: TGTGCCAGCGGACGGGATGCCCGCGGGAACACTGAAGCTTTCTTT. The chain employs TRBV28 and TRBJ1-1; D is ambiguous. Germline CDR1 is MDHEN and CDR2 is SYDVKM. This CDR3 is 15 amino acids long. V lost 8 bases, J lost 1 base, and 17 bases lay in between.

This clonotype occurred a few times. The chain is built from TRBV20-1 and TRBJ2-7, with D perhaps matching TRBD1 or TRBD2 (5 bases each). V lost 6 bases to trimming and J lost 5 bases, with 23 bases between them. Germline V CDR1 and CDR2: DFQATT, SNEGSKA (reference sequence). CDR3 length equals 15 residues. This chain's CDR3 is CSAPSWGTGFNEQYF. As DNA, the CDR3 is TGCAGTGCCCCTTCTTGGGGGACGGGTTTTAACGAGCAGTACTTC.

This clonotype has only a few counts. The chain links TRBV9 to TRBJ2-1, with 7 bases identical to TRBD1. The germline CDR1 and CDR2 sequences are SGDLS and YYNGEE. Trimming removed 3 bases from V and 5 bases from J; junction bases left unmatched: 11. This CDR3 has 16 residues. The DNA of the CDR3 is TGTGCCAGCAGCGCTCACCGACAGGGTGGCCACAATGAGCAGTTCTTC. Translated: CASSAHRQGGHNEQFF.

About this clonotype: A much bigger clone sits one base away, suggesting this may be a read error. The V gene is TRBV15, the J gene TRBJ2-2, with D possibly TRBD1 on 5 matching bases. The germline V and J ends were trimmed by 0 bases and 7 bases, with 18 bases remaining between them. CDR1 and CDR2 from the germline V gene are LNHNV and YYDKDF (reference sequence). CDR3 size: 17 residues. In nucleotides, the CDR3 is TGTGCCACCAGCAGAGAGGGGCAGCGTCTAACCATCGGGGAGCTGTTTTTT. Translated: CATSREGQRLTIGELFF.

This clonotype was observed a handful of times. This rearrangement joins TRBV4-2 to TRBJ2-7; D unresolved. This CDR3 region has 16 residues. The V gene lost 0 bases and the J gene lost 3 bases, with 15 bases spanning the gap. Germline values: CDR1 LGHNA, CDR2 YNFKEQ. The CDR3 bases are TGTGCCAGCAGCCAAGATATGAGTCTACTCATCTACGAGCAGTACTTC. Encoded protein: CASSQDMSLLIYEQYF.

This clonotype was observed a handful of times. Here the CDR3 DNA reads TGCAGTGCTAGTACCGGGACTATTCTCAATGAGCAGTTCTTC. It specifies CSASTGTILNEQFF. V is TRBV20-1 and J is TRBJ2-1; 7 positions agree with TRBD2. Germline CDR1 reads DFQATT; CDR2 reads SNEGSKA (reference sequence). V lost 3 bases, J lost 6 bases, and 8 bases stayed unmatched. The CDR3 is 14 residues long.

The rearrangement joins TRBV27 to TRBJ2-1; possible D gene TRBD2, 6 bases. V lost 0 bases, J lost 9 bases, and 15 bases lay in between. The germline CDR1 and CDR2 sequences are MNHEY and SMNVEV (reference sequence). CDR3 length equals 15 residues. CDR3: CASSLSFTSRVEQFF. The DNA for the CDR3 is TGTGCCAGCAGTTTATCGTTTACTAGCCGGGTTGAGCAGTTCTTC.

The chain carries TRBV9 and TRBJ2-1; 9 bases are shared with TRBD2. V was clipped by 3 bases and J by 5 bases; unmatched bases: 9. This CDR3 region has 16 residues. Germline CDR1 SGDLS, CDR2 YYNGEE. CDR3 amino acids: CASSARWTSENNEQFF. The CDR3 bases are TGTGCCAGCAGCGCCCGGTGGACTAGCGAGAACAATGAGCAGTTCTTC.

The chain joins TRBV10-2 to TRBJ2-7; 7 nucleotides align to TRBD1. The germline V gene has CDR1 WSHSY and CDR2 SAAADI. This CDR3 has 13 residues. V trimming: 6 bases; J trimming: 4 bases; junction bases outside the gene matches: 6. The DNA of the CDR3 is TGCGCCAGCAGGAGGGGGACAGCTTACGAGCAGTACGTC. Translating it yields CASRRGTAYEQYV.

V usage is TRBV5-6 and J usage is TRBJ2-3; D gene unclear. Germline CDR1 reads SGHDT; CDR2 reads YYEEEE. V was shortened by 1 base and J by 2 bases, with 11 bases between the two germline ends. The CDR3 has 15 amino acids. CDR3 sequence reads: CASSLLMSATDTQYF. The CDR3 DNA is TGTGCCAGCAGCTTGCTAATGTCAGCCACAGATACGCAGTATTTT. Full variable domain (remainder filled in from reference TRBV5-6 and TRBJ2-3): DAGVTQSPTHLIKTRGQQVTLRCSPKSGHDTVSWYQQALGQGPQFIFQYYEEEERQRGNFPDRFSGHQFPNYSSELNVNALLLGDSALYLCASSLLMSATDTQYFGPGTRLTVL.

This clonotype was counted between two and nine times. The genes are TRBV7-9 and TRBJ2-1; TRBD1 aligns across 8 bases. Germline V gene data show CDR1 as SEHNR and CDR2 as FQNEAQ (reference sequence). The trim removed 2 bases at V and 8 bases at J, leaving 11 bases unmatched. The CDR3 loop spans 16 amino acids. CDR3 loop: CASSLLGQGASDEQFF. The CDR3 region has the DNA TGTGCCAGCAGCTTACTCGGGCAGGGGGCGAGCGATGAGCAGTTCTTC.

This clonotype was observed a few times. The rearrangement links TRBV9 to TRBJ2-5; 7 bases fit TRBD1. The CDR3 runs 15 residues. After removal of 4 bases from V and 7 bases from J, the junction contained 13 bases not matched to a gene. Germline assignment: CDR1 SGDLS and CDR2 YYNGEE. The CDR3 bases are TGTGCCAGCAGCACTGGACAGGTCGGCTGGGTGACCCAGTACTTC. Translated, it gives CASSTGQVGWVTQYF.

The V and J genes are TRBV7-3 and TRBJ2-7; TRBD2 matches 9 bases. The CDR3 is 17 residues long. CDR1 SGHTA and CDR2 FQGTGA come from the germline V gene. V trimming: 5 bases; J trimming: 0 bases; junction bases outside the gene matches: 11. The CDR3 DNA sequence: TGTGCCAGCAGCCCTGCACTAGCGGGTCCGTTCTCCTACGAGCAGTACTTC. Amino acid sequence: CASSPALAGPFSYEQYF.

This clonotype was counted a few times. The chain carries TRBV24-1 and TRBJ2-3; no reliable D call. The CDR3 has 15 amino acids. Trimming stripped 5 bases from V and 3 bases from J, with 14 bases between. CDR1 and CDR2 (germline): KGHDR, SFDVKD. This chain's CDR3 is CATSAGGKLTDTQYF. The CDR3 bases are TGTGCCACCAGTGCGGGCGGAAAATTAACAGATACGCAGTATTTT.

V usage is TRBV27 and J usage is TRBJ2-7; the match to TRBD1 covers 8 bases. Germline CDR1 MNHEY, CDR2 SMNVEV (reference sequence). J was trimmed by 5 bases and V by 4 bases; bases with no gene match: 7. This CDR3 has 14 amino acids. CDR3 in amino acids: CASSSQTGANEQYV. DNA of the CDR3: TGTGCCAGCAGTTCCCAGACAGGGGCGAACGAGCAGTACGTC.